This T cell receptor (beta chain) was profiled in a study of shared clonotypes between healthy human individuals. Assay used: immunoSEQ multiplex PCR; TCRdb lists only in-frame clones, some missing. The sample holds hundreds of thousands of clones; roughly 96% are singletons and the top ten take roughly 0.12%. V was pared by 2 bases and J by 10 bases, with 15 bases between. Looked up from germline, CDR1 is MNHEY and CDR2 is SMNVEV (reference sequence). This CDR3 contains 14 residues. As defined, naive CD8 cells were CD45RO-negative and positively selected for CCR7, with terminally differentiated effector memory CD45RA+ cells excluded.

The source is a woman under 40 in good health. V usage is TRBV27 and J usage is TRBJ2-1; D remains ambiguous. Material for sequencing was naive CD8+ T cells sorted from blood. DNA of the CDR3: TGTGCCAGCAGTTTAAACAGTCCGCCCACGGAGCAGTTCTTC. Amino acid sequence: CASSLNSPPTEQFF.